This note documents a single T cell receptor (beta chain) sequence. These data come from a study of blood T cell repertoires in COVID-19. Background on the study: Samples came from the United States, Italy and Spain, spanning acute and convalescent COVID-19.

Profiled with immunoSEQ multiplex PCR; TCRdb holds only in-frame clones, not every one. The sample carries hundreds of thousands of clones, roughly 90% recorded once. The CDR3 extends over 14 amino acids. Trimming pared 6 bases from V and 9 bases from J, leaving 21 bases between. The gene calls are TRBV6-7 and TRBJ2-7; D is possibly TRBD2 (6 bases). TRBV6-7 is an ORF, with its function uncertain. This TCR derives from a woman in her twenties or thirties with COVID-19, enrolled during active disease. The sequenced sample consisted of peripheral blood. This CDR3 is CASSLPGGAGGQYF. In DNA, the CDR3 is TGTGCCAGCAGCCTCCCTGGCGGGGCCGGGGGGCAGTACTTC.